This is a list of T cell receptor beta chains from one sample in a study of cytomegalovirus exposure and HLA in healthy donors. Sequencing was performed with immunoSEQ multiplex PCR; in TCRdb, only in-frame clones are kept and a portion is missing. The data show some 200,000 clones, with about 79% seen just once and 13% held by the top ten. The sample comprised PBMCs. The receptors were sampled from a woman under 40 in good health and CMV-seropositive. The CDR3 runs from the conserved cysteine through the conserved F or W. D genes are given only for firm matches. The size field is filled for only some rows; it gives once, few, many or a size class.

abundance	v_gene	d_gene	j_gene	CDR3nt	CDR3aa
-	TRBV5-1	TRBD1	TRBJ2-7	TGCGCCAGCAGCGTAAGGGGGCCTCACTACGAGCAGTACTTC	CASSVRGPHYEQYF
-	TRBV20-1	-	TRBJ2-1	TGCAGTGCTAGACACCGTAGCGAGCAGTTCTTC	CSARHRSEQFF
-	TRBV5-1	-	TRBJ1-5	TGCGCCAGCAGCTTGAATTCCAGGGACAATCAGCCCCAGCATTTT	CASSLNSRDNQPQHF
-	TRBV4-2	TRBD2	TRBJ2-3	TGTGCCAGCAGCCAGGATGTACCCAGGACTAGCGGGAGTGATACGCAGTATTTT	CASSQDVPRTSGSDTQYF
-	TRBV28	-	TRBJ2-7	TGTGCCAGCACCTCAGGGCAGATCCACTACGAGCAGTACTTC	CASTSGQIHYEQYF
once	TRBV5-1	-	TRBJ2-7	TGCGCCAGCAGCCCCGATTTGACAGTGATCGCCTACGAGCAGTACTTC	CASSPDLTVIAYEQYF
-	TRBV5-1	-	TRBJ2-3	TGCGCCAGCAGCCACGTAGGGGTCACAGATACGCAGTATTTT	CASSHVGVTDTQYF
-	TRBV6-4	-	TRBJ1-2	TGTGCCAGCAGTGACTTTAGGGGTGGCTACACCTTC	CASSDFRGGYTF
-	TRBV11-2	TRBD2	TRBJ2-5	TGTGCCAGCAGCCCAGGGACTAGCGGCCCCACGGGAGAGACCCAGTACTTC	CASSPGTSGPTGETQYF
-	TRBV27	-	TRBJ2-1	TGTGCCAGCAGTTTGGGCAGCTCCTACAATGAGCAGTTCTTC	CASSLGSSYNEQFF
-	TRBV9	-	TRBJ2-2	TGTGCCAGCAGCGTAGGTTTTGCACAGACAACCGGGGAGCTGTTTTTT	CASSVGFAQTTGELFF
-	TRBV29-1	-	TRBJ1-2	TGCAGCGTTGAGGGCAGGGGAAATTTTAACTATGGCTACACCTTC	CSVEGRGNFNYGYTF
few	TRBV27	-	TRBJ1-2	TGTGCCAGCAAGAGGGAACCGCAAGGCTACACCTTC	CASKREPQGYTF
-	TRBV18	-	TRBJ1-5	TGTGCCAGCTCACTCGAGGCTAGCAATCAGCCCCAGCATTTT	CASSLEASNQPQHF
-	TRBV19	-	TRBJ1-4	TGTGCCAGTACCAGAGGGACATTAGATAATGAAAAACTGTTTTTT	CASTRGTLDNEKLFF
few	TRBV4-1	-	TRBJ1-1	TGCGCCAGCAGCCCCTCGGTGGGAGCGAACACTGAAGCTTTCTTT	CASSPSVGANTEAFF
-	TRBV25-1	-	TRBJ2-1	TGTGCCAGCAGTGAATCGGCAGGGGTTGAGCAGTTCTTC	CASSESAGVEQFF
-	TRBV30	TRBD2	TRBJ2-1	TGTGCCTGGAGTGTACTAGCGGGAGCAAATGAGCAGTTCTTC	CAWSVLAGANEQFF
few	TRBV5-1	TRBD1	TRBJ2-7	TGCGCCAGCAGCCTTCGGACAGGGCCGTCCTACGAGCAGTACTTC	CASSLRTGPSYEQYF
-	TRBV5-1	TRBD2	TRBJ2-7	TGCGCCAGCAGCTTGGCCAGGACTAGCGGGTACCACGAGCAGTACTTC	CASSLARTSGYHEQYF
-	TRBV6-1	TRBD1	TRBJ1-1	TGTGCCAGCAGCCCACAGGGGCGAAACACTGAAGCTTTCTTT	CASSPQGRNTEAFF
-	TRBV7-8	-	TRBJ1-5	TGTGCCAGCAGCTTAGAGGCTGGGGAGAGCAATCAGCCCCAGCATTTT	CASSLEAGESNQPQHF
many	TRBV7-9	TRBD1	TRBJ2-7	TGTGCCAGCAGCCTGACAGGGGATTTTGAGCAGTACTTC	CASSLTGDFEQYF
-	TRBV5-1	-	TRBJ2-1	TGCGCCAGCAGGCTCCAGACAGACTACAATGAGCAGTTCTTC	CASRLQTDYNEQFF
-	TRBV5-6	TRBD1	TRBJ1-2	TGTGCCAGCAGCTTCGAGACAGGGGTTCACTATGGCTACACCTTC	CASSFETGVHYGYTF
-	TRBV4-1	-	TRBJ2-3	TGCGCCAGCAGCCAAGTTGGGAGGTTGGCAGATACGCAGTATTTT	CASSQVGRLADTQYF
-	TRBV29-1	-	TRBJ1-2	TGCAGCGTGGATCTGGGGACAGGCTACACCTTC	CSVDLGTGYTF
-	TRBV29-1	TRBD1	TRBJ1-2	TGCAGCATCACGACAGGGGGCGTGGATGGCTACACCTTC	CSITTGGVDGYTF
-	TRBV19	TRBD1	TRBJ1-2	TGTGCCAGTAGTACCCTGGACAGGACGCTCTATGGCTACACCTTC	CASSTLDRTLYGYTF
-	TRBV27	-	TRBJ2-7	TGTGCCAGCAGTTATGGACAGTCGTCCTACGAGCAGTACTTC	CASSYGQSSYEQYF
-	TRBV5-6	-	TRBJ2-1	TGTGCCAGCAGCTTGGCTCTAAATGAGCAGTTCTTC	CASSLALNEQFF
once	TRBV12-5	-	TRBJ2-1	TGTGCTAGTGGTTTGCTCCGGGATGAGCAGTTCTTC	CASGLLRDEQFF
-	TRBV2	-	TRBJ1-1	TGTGCCAGCCGACAGGATGTGAACACTGAAGCTTTCTTT	CASRQDVNTEAFF
once	TRBV7-2	-	TRBJ1-1	TGTGCCAGCAGGACAGAGATGAACACTGAAGCTTTCTTT	CASRTEMNTEAFF
-	TRBV7-2	-	TRBJ1-5	TGTGCCAGCAGCTTAGAAGGGGGGGGCAATCAGCCCCAGCATTTT	CASSLEGGGNQPQHF
-	TRBV6-1	-	TRBJ1-1	TGTGCCAGCACACTACGGGAAGAAGCTTTCTTT	CASTLREEAFF
-	TRBV29-1	TRBD1	TRBJ1-2	TGCAGCGCCGTCGGACAGGGAGGCTATGGCTACACCTTC	CSAVGQGGYGYTF
-	TRBV5-6	-	TRBJ1-1	TGTGCCAGCACCCTACTCGGGGGGAACACTGAAGCTTTCTTT	CASTLLGGNTEAFF
-	TRBV19	TRBD2	TRBJ2-1	TGTGCCAGTACGTTAGCGGGGGCCTACAATGAGCAGTTCTTC	CASTLAGAYNEQFF
-	TRBV28	-	TRBJ2-7	TGTGCCAGCAGTACCCCAGGGAACGAGCAGTACTTC	CASSTPGNEQYF
few	TRBV5-6	TRBD2	TRBJ2-7	TGTGCCAGCGCCGGAGGGAGCGGGAGGTACTACGAGCAGTACTTC	CASAGGSGRYYEQYF
few	TRBV19	-	TRBJ2-7	TGTGCCAGTAGTATTGAAACGAACCTAGACGAGCAGTACTTC	CASSIETNLDEQYF
-	TRBV6-5	TRBD2	TRBJ2-7	TGTGCCAGCACCGCGGGGGGGGCCTACGAGCAGTACTTC	CASTAGGAYEQYF
-	TRBV5-1	-	TRBJ2-3	TGCGCCAGCAGCTTCTCCCAGAGCACAGATACGCAGTATTTT	CASSFSQSTDTQYF
-	TRBV2	-	TRBJ2-3	TGTGCCAGCATCGGGCAAGCGGGAGATACGCAGTATTTT	CASIGQAGDTQYF
-	TRBV15	-	TRBJ1-2	TGTGCCACCAGCAGAGATTCCCTGGACAGTAACTATGGCTACACCTTC	CATSRDSLDSNYGYTF
-	TRBV7-3	TRBD2	TRBJ2-1	TGTGCCAGCAGCGTTATGGCCGCGGGGGACTCCTACAATGAGCAGTTCTTC	CASSVMAAGDSYNEQFF
-	TRBV15	TRBD2	TRBJ2-7	TGTGCCACCAGCACTAACCTCATTCCGGGACTAGCTATTTCCGAGCAGTACTTC	CATSTNLIPGLAISEQYF
-	TRBV9	-	TRBJ2-5	TGTGCCAGCAGCTACGCGGGACAGCAGGAGACCCAGTACTTC	CASSYAGQQETQYF
-	TRBV14	-	TRBJ1-4	TGTGCCAGCAGCCAAGAGATATTCGGGAAACTGTTTTTT	CASSQEIFGKLFF
-	TRBV4-1	-	TRBJ2-7	TGCGCCAGCAGCCACCCAGGGGATTTCTACGAGCAGTACTTC	CASSHPGDFYEQYF
-	TRBV11-2	-	TRBJ1-2	TGTGCCAGCAGCCATCAGGCGTGGGGCTACACCTTC	CASSHQAWGYTF